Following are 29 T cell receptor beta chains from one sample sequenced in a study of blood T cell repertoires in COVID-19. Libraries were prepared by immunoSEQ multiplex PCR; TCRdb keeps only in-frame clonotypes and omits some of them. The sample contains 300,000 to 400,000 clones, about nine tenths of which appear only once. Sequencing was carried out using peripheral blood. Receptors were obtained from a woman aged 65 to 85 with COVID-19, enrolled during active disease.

In nucleotides, the CDR3 is TGTGCCACCAGGGGACTAGGTACAGATACGCAGTATTTT. Its translation is CATRGLGTDTQYF. V and J are TRBV24-1 and TRBJ2-3; 8 bases match TRBD2. Germline V gives CDR1 KGHDR, CDR2 SFDVKD. The trim removed 7 bases at V and 3 bases at J, leaving 2 bases unmatched. The CDR3 consists of 13 residues.

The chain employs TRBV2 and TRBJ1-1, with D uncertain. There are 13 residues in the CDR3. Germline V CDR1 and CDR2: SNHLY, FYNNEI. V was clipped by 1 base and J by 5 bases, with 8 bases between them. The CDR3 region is CASSEVRGTEAFF. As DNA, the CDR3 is TGTGCCAGCAGTGAAGTCCGAGGGACTGAAGCTTTCTTT.

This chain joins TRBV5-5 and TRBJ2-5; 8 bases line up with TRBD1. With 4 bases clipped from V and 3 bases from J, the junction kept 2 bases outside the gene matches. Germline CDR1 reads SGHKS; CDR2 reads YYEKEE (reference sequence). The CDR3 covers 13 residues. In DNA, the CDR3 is TGTGCCAGCAGCCAGACAGGGGAAGAGACCCAGTACTTC. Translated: CASSQTGEETQYF.

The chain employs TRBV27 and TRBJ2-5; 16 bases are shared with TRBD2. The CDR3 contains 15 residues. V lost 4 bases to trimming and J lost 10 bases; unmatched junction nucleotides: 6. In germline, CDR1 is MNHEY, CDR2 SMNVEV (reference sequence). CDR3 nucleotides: TGTGCCAGCAGTTCGGGGACTAGCGGGAGGGGCGGCCAGTACTTC. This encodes CASSSGTSGRGGQYF.

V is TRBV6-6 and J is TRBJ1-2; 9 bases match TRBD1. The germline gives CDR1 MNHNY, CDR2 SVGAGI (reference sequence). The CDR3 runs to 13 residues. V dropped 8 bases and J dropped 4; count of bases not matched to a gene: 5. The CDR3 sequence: CASGTGHLYGYTF. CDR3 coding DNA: TGTGCCAGCGGGACAGGGCACCTCTATGGCTACACCTTC.

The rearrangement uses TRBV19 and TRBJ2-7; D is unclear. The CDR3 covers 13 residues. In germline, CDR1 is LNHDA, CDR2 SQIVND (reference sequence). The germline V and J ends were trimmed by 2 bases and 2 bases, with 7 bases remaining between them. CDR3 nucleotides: TGTGCCAGTAGTATAACCCGAGCCTACGAGCAGTACTTC. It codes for CASSITRAYEQYF.

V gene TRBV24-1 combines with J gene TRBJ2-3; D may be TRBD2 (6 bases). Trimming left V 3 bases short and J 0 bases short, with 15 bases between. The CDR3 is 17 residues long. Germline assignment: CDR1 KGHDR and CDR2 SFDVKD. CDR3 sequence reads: CATSDHRDGTSTDTQYF. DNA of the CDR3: TGTGCCACCAGTGATCACCGGGACGGGACTAGCACAGATACGCAGTATTTT.

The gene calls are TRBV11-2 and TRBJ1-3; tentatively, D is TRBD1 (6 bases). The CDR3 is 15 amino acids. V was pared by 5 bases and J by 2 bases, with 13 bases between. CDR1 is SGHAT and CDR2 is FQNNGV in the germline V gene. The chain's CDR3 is CASSTTGSTGNTIYF. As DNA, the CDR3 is TGTGCCAGCAGCACGACAGGCTCGACTGGAAACACCATATATTTT.

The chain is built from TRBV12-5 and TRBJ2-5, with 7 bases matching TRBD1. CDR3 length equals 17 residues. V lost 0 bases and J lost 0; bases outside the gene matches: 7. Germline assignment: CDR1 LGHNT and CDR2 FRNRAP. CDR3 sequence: CASGLVLDRRYQETQYF. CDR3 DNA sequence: TGTGCTAGTGGTTTGGTACTGGACAGGCGGTACCAAGAGACCCAGTACTTC. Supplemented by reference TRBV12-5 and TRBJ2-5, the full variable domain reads DARVTQTPRHKVTEMGQEVTMRCQPILGHNTVFWYRQTMMQGLELLAYFRNRAPLDDSGMPKDRFSAEMPDATLATLKIQPSEPRDSAVYFCASGLVLDRRYQETQYFGPGTRLLVL.

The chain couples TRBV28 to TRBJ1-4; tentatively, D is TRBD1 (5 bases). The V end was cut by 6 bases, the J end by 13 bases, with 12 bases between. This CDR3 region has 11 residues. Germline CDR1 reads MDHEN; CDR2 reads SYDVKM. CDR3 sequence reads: CASSSGGGLFF. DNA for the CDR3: TGTGCCAGCAGCTCTGGGGGGGGACTGTTTTTT. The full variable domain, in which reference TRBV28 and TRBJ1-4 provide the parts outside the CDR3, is DVKVTQSSRYLVKRTGEKVFLECVQDMDHENMFWYRQDPGLGLRLIYFSYDVKMKEKGDIPEGYSVSREKKERFSLILESASTNQTSMYLCASSSGGGLFFGSGTQLSVL.

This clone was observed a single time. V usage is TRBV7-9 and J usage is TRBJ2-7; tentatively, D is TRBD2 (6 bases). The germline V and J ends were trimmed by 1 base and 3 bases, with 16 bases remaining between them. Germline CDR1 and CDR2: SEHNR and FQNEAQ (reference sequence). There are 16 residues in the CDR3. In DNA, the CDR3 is TGTGCCAGCAGCTTAGATGGGGGGTACGGAATCTACGAGCAGTACTTC. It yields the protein CASSLDGGYGIYEQYF.

CDR3: CASSFDRSREQYF. DNA of the CDR3: TGTGCCAGCAGCTTTGACAGATCGCGGGAGCAGTACTTC. V and J are TRBV7-2 and TRBJ2-7; a possible D gene is TRBD1 (5 bases). V dropped 3 bases and J dropped 7 bases, with 13 bases sitting between them. The CDR3 length is 13 residues. CDR1 is SGHTA, CDR2 FQGNSA, per germline.

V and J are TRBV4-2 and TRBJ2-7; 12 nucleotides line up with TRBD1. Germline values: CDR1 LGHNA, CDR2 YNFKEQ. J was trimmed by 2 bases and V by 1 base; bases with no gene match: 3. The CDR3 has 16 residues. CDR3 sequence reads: CASSQVGTGGTYEQYF. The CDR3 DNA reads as TGTGCCAGCAGCCAAGTCGGGACAGGGGGCACCTACGAGCAGTACTTC.

In DNA, the CDR3 is TGTGCCAGCAGCGTCCAGTACACCGGGGAGCTGTTTTTT. The encoded protein is CASSVQYTGELFF. The chain uses TRBV9 and TRBJ2-2, with D hard to call. V shed 2 bases and J shed 3 bases, with 5 bases lying between them. Germline V gives CDR1 SGDLS, CDR2 YYNGEE. CDR3 size: 13 residues.

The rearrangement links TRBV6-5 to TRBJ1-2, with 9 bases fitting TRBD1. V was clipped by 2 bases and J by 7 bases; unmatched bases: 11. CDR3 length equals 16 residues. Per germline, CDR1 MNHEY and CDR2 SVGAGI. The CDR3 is CASSYLTGQGGSGYTF. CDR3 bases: TGTGCCAGCAGTTACCTCACGGGACAGGGCGGATCTGGCTACACCTTC.

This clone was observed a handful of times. DNA for the CDR3: TGTGCTAGTGGTTTGGTAAGCCTTGGGACAGGGCTGAATCAGCCCCAGCATTTT. Amino acids: CASGLVSLGTGLNQPQHF. The chain combines TRBV12-5 with TRBJ1-5; TRBD1 aligns across 9 bases. This CDR3 spans 18 amino acids. Per the germline V gene, CDR1 is LGHNT and CDR2 is FRNRAP. Germline trimming cut 0 bases from V and 4 bases from J; bases unmatched to any gene: 10. The full variable domain, in which reference TRBV12-5 and TRBJ1-5 provide the parts outside the CDR3, is DARVTQTPRHKVTEMGQEVTMRCQPILGHNTVFWYRQTMMQGLELLAYFRNRAPLDDSGMPKDRFSAEMPDATLATLKIQPSEPRDSAVYFCASGLVSLGTGLNQPQHFGDGTRLSIL.

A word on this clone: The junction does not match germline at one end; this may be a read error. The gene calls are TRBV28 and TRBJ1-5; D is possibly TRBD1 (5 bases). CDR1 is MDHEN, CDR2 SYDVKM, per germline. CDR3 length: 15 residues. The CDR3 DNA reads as TGTGCCAGCACTTTATTGGGCAGGGCGGATCAGCCCCAGCATTTT. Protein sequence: CASTLLGRADQPQHF.

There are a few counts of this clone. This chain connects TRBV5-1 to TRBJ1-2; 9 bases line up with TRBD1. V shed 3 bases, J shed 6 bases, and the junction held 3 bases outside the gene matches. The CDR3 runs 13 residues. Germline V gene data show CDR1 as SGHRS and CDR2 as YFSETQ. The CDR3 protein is CASSSQGANGYTF. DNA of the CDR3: TGCGCCAGCAGCTCACAGGGGGCGAATGGCTACACCTTC. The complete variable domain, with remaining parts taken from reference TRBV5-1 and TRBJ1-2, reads KAGVTQTPRYLIKTRGQQVTLSCSPISGHRSVSWYQQTPGQGLQFLFEYFSETQRNKGNFPGRFSGRQFSNSRSEMNVSTLELGDSALYLCASSSQGANGYTFGSGTRLTVV.

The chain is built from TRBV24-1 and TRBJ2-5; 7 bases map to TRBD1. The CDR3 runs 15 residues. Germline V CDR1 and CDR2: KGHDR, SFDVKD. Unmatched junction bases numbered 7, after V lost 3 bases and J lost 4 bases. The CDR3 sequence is CATSDPRTGGETQYF. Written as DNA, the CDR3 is TGTGCCACCAGTGATCCCCGGACAGGAGGAGAGACCCAGTACTTC.

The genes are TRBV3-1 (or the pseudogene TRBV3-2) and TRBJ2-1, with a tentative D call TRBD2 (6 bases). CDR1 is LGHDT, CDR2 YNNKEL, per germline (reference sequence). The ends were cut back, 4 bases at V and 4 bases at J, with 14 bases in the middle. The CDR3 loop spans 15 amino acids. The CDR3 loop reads CASSPRGSIYNEQFF. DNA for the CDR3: TGTGCCAGCAGCCCCCGGGGGTCGATTTACAATGAGCAGTTCTTC.

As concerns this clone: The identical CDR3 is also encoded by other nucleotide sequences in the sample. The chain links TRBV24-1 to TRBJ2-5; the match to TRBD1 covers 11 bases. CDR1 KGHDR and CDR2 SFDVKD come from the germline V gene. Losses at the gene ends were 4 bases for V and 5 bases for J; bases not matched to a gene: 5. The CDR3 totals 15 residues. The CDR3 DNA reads TGTGCCACCAGTGACCCGGGACAGGGGGGGGAGACCCAGTACTTC. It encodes CATSDPGQGGETQYF.

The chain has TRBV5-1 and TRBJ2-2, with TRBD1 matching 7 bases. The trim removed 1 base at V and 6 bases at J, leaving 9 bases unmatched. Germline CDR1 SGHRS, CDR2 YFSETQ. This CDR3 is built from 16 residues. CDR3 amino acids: CASSLRAGTDPGELFF. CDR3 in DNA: TGCGCCAGCAGCTTGAGGGCCGGGACAGACCCCGGGGAGCTGTTTTTT.

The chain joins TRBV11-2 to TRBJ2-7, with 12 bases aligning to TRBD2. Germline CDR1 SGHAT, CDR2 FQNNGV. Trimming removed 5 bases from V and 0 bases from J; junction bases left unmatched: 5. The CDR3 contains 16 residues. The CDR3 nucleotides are TGTGCCAGCAGCCTAGGGACTAGCGGGTTCTCCTACGAGCAGTACTTC. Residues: CASSLGTSGFSYEQYF.

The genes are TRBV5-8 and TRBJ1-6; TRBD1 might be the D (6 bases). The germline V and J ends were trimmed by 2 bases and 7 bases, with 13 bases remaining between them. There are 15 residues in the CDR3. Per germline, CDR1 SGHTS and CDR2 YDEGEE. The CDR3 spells CASSFDRIGNSPLHF. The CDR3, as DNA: TGTGCCAGCAGCTTCGACAGGATCGGGAATTCACCCCTCCACTTT.

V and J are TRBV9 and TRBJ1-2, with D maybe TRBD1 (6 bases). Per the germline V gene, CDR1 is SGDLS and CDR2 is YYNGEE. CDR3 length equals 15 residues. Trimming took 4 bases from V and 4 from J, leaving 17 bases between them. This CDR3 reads CASSPRGQSPYGYTF. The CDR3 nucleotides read TGTGCCAGCAGCCCACGAGGACAGAGCCCCTATGGCTACACCTTC.

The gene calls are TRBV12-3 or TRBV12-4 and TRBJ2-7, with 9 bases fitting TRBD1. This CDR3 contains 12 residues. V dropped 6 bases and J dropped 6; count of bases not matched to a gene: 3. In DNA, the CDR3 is TGTGCCAGCAGGGACAGGGGAGCCGAGCAGTACTTC. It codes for CASRDRGAEQYF.

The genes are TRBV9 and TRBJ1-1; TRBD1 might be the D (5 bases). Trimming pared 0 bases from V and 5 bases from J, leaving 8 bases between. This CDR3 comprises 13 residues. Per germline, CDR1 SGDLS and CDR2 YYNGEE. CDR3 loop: CASSVGQGTEAFF. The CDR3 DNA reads TGTGCCAGCAGCGTAGGGCAGGGAACTGAAGCTTTCTTT.

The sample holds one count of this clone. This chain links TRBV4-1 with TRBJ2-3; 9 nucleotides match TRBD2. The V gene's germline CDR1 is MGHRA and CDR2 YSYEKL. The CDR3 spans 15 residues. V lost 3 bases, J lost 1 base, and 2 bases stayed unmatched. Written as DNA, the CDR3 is TGCGCCAGCAGCCAGGTAGCGGGGGGCACAGATACGCAGTATTTT. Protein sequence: CASSQVAGGTDTQYF.

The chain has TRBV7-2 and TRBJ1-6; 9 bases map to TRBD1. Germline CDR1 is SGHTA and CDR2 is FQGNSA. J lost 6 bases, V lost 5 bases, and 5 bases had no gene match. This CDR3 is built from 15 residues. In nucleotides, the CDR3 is TGTGCCAGCAGCCGGGACAGGGATGGTAATTCACCCCTCCACTTT. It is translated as CASSRDRDGNSPLHF.